These T cell receptor beta chains were read from a single sample in a study of blood T cell repertoires in COVID-19. The assay was immunoSEQ multiplex PCR, and TCRdb's table has in-frame clones only and misses some. The data contain more than 150,000 clones, roughly 87% of them singletons. The specimen was PBMCs or T cells enriched from blood (not recorded which). The origin of the receptors is a woman between 45 and 60 years old who had recovered from COVID-19. The conserved cysteine and the conserved F or W are not part of the CDR3 here.

CDR3 length: 12; J gene: TRBJ2-5; V gene: TRBV2; CDR3 protein: ASTKRGAGETQY
CDR3 length: 12; J gene: TRBJ2-7; V gene: TRBV7-8; CDR3 protein: ASSARLGPYEQY
CDR3 length: 11; J gene: TRBJ1-1; V gene: TRBV11-3; CDR3 protein: ASRTARDTEAF
CDR3 length: 13; J gene: TRBJ1-5; V gene: TRBV5-1; CDR3 protein: ASSLGAGFNQPQH
CDR3 length: 13; J gene: TRBJ1-4; V gene: TRBV29-1; CDR3 protein: SVTTRQYTNEKLF
CDR3 length: 11; J gene: TRBJ2-5; V gene: TRBV3-1/TRBV3-2; CDR3 protein: ASSQHGIETQY
CDR3 length: 14; J gene: TRBJ2-1; V gene: TRBV19; CDR3 protein: ASSRLAGGPYNEQF
CDR3 length: 15; J gene: TRBJ1-3; V gene: TRBV4-1; CDR3 protein: ASSEARGRGKGNTIY
CDR3 length: 13; J gene: TRBJ1-2; V gene: TRBV7-2; CDR3 protein: ASSLGQGQIYGYT
CDR3 length: 9; J gene: TRBJ2-2; V gene: TRBV20-1; CDR3 protein: SARRAGELF
CDR3 length: 12; J gene: TRBJ2-7; V gene: TRBV5-4; CDR3 protein: ASGWGSRPYEQY
CDR3 length: 13; J gene: TRBJ2-2; V gene: TRBV4-3; CDR3 protein: ASSQDGSAAGELF
CDR3 length: 13; J gene: TRBJ2-7; V gene: TRBV11-2; CDR3 protein: ASSFYLAGAYEQY
CDR3 length: 11; J gene: TRBJ1-6; V gene: TRBV5-1; CDR3 protein: ASSRTGNSPLH
CDR3 length: 13; J gene: TRBJ2-1; V gene: TRBV30; CDR3 protein: AWTPLTSGRAEQF
CDR3 length: 12; J gene: TRBJ1-1; V gene: TRBV11-2; CDR3 protein: ASSLDLIVPEAF
CDR3 length: 14; J gene: TRBJ1-3; V gene: TRBV11-3; CDR3 protein: ASSYSDRISGNTIY
CDR3 length: 12; J gene: TRBJ2-7; V gene: TRBV3-1/TRBV3-2; CDR3 protein: ASSQAWTSYEQY
CDR3 length: 13; J gene: TRBJ1-2; V gene: TRBV19; CDR3 protein: ASRSPRDRADGYT
CDR3 length: 13; J gene: TRBJ2-5; V gene: TRBV4-1; CDR3 protein: ASSQLSTRGETQY
CDR3 length: 15; J gene: TRBJ2-3; V gene: TRBV25-1; CDR3 protein: ASSESGTKGASDTQY
CDR3 length: 14; J gene: TRBJ2-5; V gene: TRBV10-3; CDR3 protein: AISDVRQGMGETQY
CDR3 length: 14; J gene: TRBJ2-3; V gene: TRBV21-1; CDR3 protein: ASSINRDRDADTQY
CDR3 length: 13; J gene: TRBJ1-2; V gene: TRBV7-9; CDR3 protein: ASSRAGGYGYGYT
CDR3 length: 14; J gene: TRBJ2-7; V gene: TRBV18; CDR3 protein: ASSPYPPGGRNEQY
CDR3 length: 14; J gene: TRBJ2-7; V gene: TRBV7-9; CDR3 protein: ASSWTGGKRPYEQY
CDR3 length: 11; J gene: TRBJ2-7; V gene: TRBV12-3/TRBV12-4; CDR3 protein: ASSFQGFYEQY
CDR3 length: 11; J gene: TRBJ2-7; V gene: TRBV27; CDR3 protein: ASSRFQGYEQY
CDR3 length: 11; J gene: TRBJ1-2; V gene: TRBV2; CDR3 protein: ATRQGKDYGYT
CDR3 length: 14; J gene: TRBJ1-1; V gene: TRBV5-1; CDR3 protein: ASSLEDRVMNTEAF
CDR3 length: 13; J gene: TRBJ1-6; V gene: TRBV7-3; CDR3 protein: ASSLVAGRGSPLH
CDR3 length: 15; J gene: TRBJ2-7; V gene: TRBV20-1; CDR3 protein: SASLRTTGGLSYEQY
CDR3 length: 14; J gene: TRBJ2-5; V gene: TRBV25-1; CDR3 protein: ASSNRQAPGQETQY
CDR3 length: 12; J gene: TRBJ1-2; V gene: TRBV13; CDR3 protein: ASSNGQGVYGYT
CDR3 length: 15; J gene: TRBJ2-3; V gene: TRBV7-2; CDR3 protein: ASSSPGQRISTDTQY
CDR3 length: 13; J gene: TRBJ1-6; V gene: TRBV7-2; CDR3 protein: ASSLTVGGGSPLH
CDR3 length: 12; J gene: TRBJ1-2; V gene: TRBV6-2/TRBV6-3; CDR3 protein: ASSYTRVRYGYT
CDR3 length: 13; J gene: TRBJ2-7; V gene: TRBV9; CDR3 protein: ASSVGLAGTYEQY
CDR3 length: 13; J gene: TRBJ2-7; V gene: TRBV5-5; CDR3 protein: ASSLRAAGGYEQY
CDR3 length: 16; J gene: TRBJ2-1; V gene: TRBV18; CDR3 protein: ASSPPLQFAGETNEQF
CDR3 length: 13; J gene: TRBJ1-5; V gene: TRBV5-8; CDR3 protein: ASRSIQGGNQPQH
CDR3 length: 16; J gene: TRBJ1-6; V gene: TRBV5-1; CDR3 protein: ASSLESGDGGYNSPLH
CDR3 length: 14; J gene: TRBJ1-5; V gene: TRBV25-1; CDR3 protein: ASRLGGGTSNQPQH
CDR3 length: 14; J gene: TRBJ2-7; V gene: TRBV19; CDR3 protein: ASSKTGTRGMREQY
CDR3 length: 14; J gene: TRBJ2-1; V gene: TRBV18; CDR3 protein: ASSPRQGPWGNEQF
CDR3 length: 13; J gene: TRBJ2-1; V gene: TRBV24-1; CDR3 protein: ATSSGTPLGAEQF
CDR3 length: 13; J gene: TRBJ2-7; V gene: TRBV28; CDR3 protein: ASTLTSGQPYEQY
CDR3 length: 15; J gene: TRBJ1-1; V gene: TRBV7-6; CDR3 protein: ASSSDRGRRAIPEAF
CDR3 length: 13; J gene: TRBJ1-3; V gene: TRBV6-5; CDR3 protein: ASSYAAGGGNTIY
CDR3 length: 11; J gene: TRBJ1-2; V gene: TRBV12-3/TRBV12-4; CDR3 protein: ASSWTASYGYT
CDR3 length: 13; J gene: TRBJ2-7; V gene: TRBV5-1; CDR3 protein: ASSYRTGNSYEQY
CDR3 length: 12; J gene: TRBJ2-1; V gene: TRBV29-1; CDR3 protein: SVGTRRRGNEQF
CDR3 length: 13; J gene: TRBJ1-4; V gene: TRBV28; CDR3 protein: ASSSPGQGTEKLF
CDR3 length: 14; J gene: TRBJ2-2; V gene: TRBV24-1; CDR3 protein: ATSDPTGGNTGELF
CDR3 length: 14; J gene: TRBJ2-3; V gene: TRBV4-2; CDR3 protein: ASSPHGREVWDTQY
CDR3 length: 11; J gene: TRBJ2-7; V gene: TRBV7-8; CDR3 protein: ASSTGTAFEQY
CDR3 length: 13; J gene: TRBJ2-5; V gene: TRBV5-1; CDR3 protein: ASSLGSGSEETQY